The next 19 T cell receptor beta chains were all read from a single sample in a study of blood T cell repertoires in COVID-19. Clones were read by immunoSEQ multiplex PCR, and TCRdb kept only the in-frame ones, dropping some. The sample holds about 400,000 clones, roughly 87% seen once. Material for sequencing was PBMCs or T cells enriched from blood (not recorded which). These receptors were taken from a woman aged 40 to 50 with acute COVID-19.

The V call is TRBV12-2, the J call TRBJ1-4; the table's D call of TRBD1 was not tested on the DNA. TRBV12-2 is a pseudogene segment. This CDR3 region has 21 residues. The CDR3 loop is CASRSRMTGTGRSSTNEKLFF. The CDR3 DNA follows: TGTGCAAGTCGCAGCCGGATGACCGGGACAGGCCGTTCGTCAACTAATGAAAAACTGTTTTTT.

The chain has TRBV5-1 and TRBJ1-2; the D is unclear. Trimming left V 1 base short and J 4 bases short, with 11 bases between. The CDR3 contains 14 residues. Germline CDR1 reads SGHRS; CDR2 reads YFSETQ. CDR3 sequence (DNA): TGCGCCAGCAGCTTGATTGAGAAGAGCTATGGCTACACCTTC. Translating it yields CASSLIEKSYGYTF.

The chain recombines TRBV4-2 with TRBJ1-2, with D unresolved. This CDR3 has 15 residues. Germline lookup yields CDR1 LGHNA and CDR2 YNFKEQ. V lost 1 base and J lost 11, with 20 bases in between. The CDR3: CASSQVPLSEASYTF. DNA of the CDR3: TGTGCCAGCAGCCAAGTCCCCCTTAGTGAGGCATCTTACACCTTC.

The CDR3 coding sequence is TGTGCCAGCAGCCGGGACAGGGGTTATGAGCAGTTCTTC. This sequence encodes CASSRDRGYEQFF. The V and J genes are TRBV6-5 and TRBJ2-1, with 10 bases fitting TRBD1. Germline CDR1 MNHEY, CDR2 SVGAGI. The CDR3 consists of 13 residues. V lost 6 bases, J lost 8 bases, and 4 bases stayed unmatched.

This rearrangement joins TRBV6-5 to TRBJ1-2; D is perhaps TRBD1 (6 bases). The germline V and J ends were trimmed by 3 bases and 2 bases, with 13 bases remaining between them. Germline CDR1 is MNHEY and CDR2 is SVGAGI. The CDR3 contains 15 residues. DNA for the CDR3: TGTGCCAGCAGTTATTCCACAGGGTTAAACTATGGCTACACCTTC. Translation: CASSYSTGLNYGYTF.

V and J are TRBV7-2 and TRBJ2-7; tentatively, D is TRBD2 (7 bases). This CDR3 comprises 15 residues. Deletions cut 5 bases from V and 3 bases from J, with 17 bases between. In germline, CDR1 is SGHTA, CDR2 FQGNSA. Here the CDR3 DNA reads TGTGCCAGCAGCCGGCAAAGGGGGGGAGGCTACGAGCAGTACTTC. This codes for CASSRQRGGGYEQYF.

The chain employs TRBV6-5 and TRBJ2-3; no clear D. The CDR3 loop spans 12 amino acids. Trimming pared 7 bases from V and 2 bases from J, leaving 7 bases between. Germline V gene lookup returns CDR1 MNHEY and CDR2 SVGAGI. CDR3 residues: CASMTDTDTQYF. In nucleotides, the CDR3 is TGTGCCAGCATGACTGACACAGATACGCAGTATTTT.

This sequence joins TRBV11-2 and TRBJ1-3; D remains unclear. The V and J ends lost 5 bases and 1 base respectively, with 12 bases between them. Germline assignment: CDR1 SGHAT and CDR2 FQNNGV. This CDR3 is built from 15 residues. The CDR3 DNA is TGTGCCAGCAGCCTTAACAGTGTATCTGGAAACACCATATATTTT. Translation: CASSLNSVSGNTIYF. Combining the CDR3 with reference TRBV11-2 and TRBJ1-3 gives the whole variable domain EAGVAQSPRYKIIEKRQSVAFWCNPISGHATLYWYQQILGQGPKLLIQFQNNGVVDDSQLPKDRFSAERLKGVDSTLKIQPAKLEDSAVYLCASSLNSVSGNTIYFGEGSWLTVV.

This sequence joins TRBV7-8 and TRBJ2-4, with 8 bases identical to TRBD1. V was pared by 5 bases and J by 5 bases, with 11 bases of the junction left unmatched. The germline V gene encodes CDR1 SGHVS and CDR2 FQNEAQ. CDR3 length equals 16 residues. CDR3 sequence (DNA): TGTGCCAGCAGCCTCAGGACAGGGAATGGGGAAAACATTCAGTACTTC. As protein: CASSLRTGNGENIQYF.

The V call is TRBV11-2, the J call TRBJ2-4, with TRBD2 matching 7 bases. The length of the CDR3 is 14 residues. Germline lookup yields CDR1 SGHAT and CDR2 FQNNGV. V shed 1 base, J shed 5 bases, and the junction held 2 bases outside the gene matches. CDR3: CASSLASGENIQYF. CDR3 nucleotides: TGTGCCAGCAGCTTAGCTAGCGGTGAAAACATTCAGTACTTC.

In this sample, this clone turned up a few times. This chain links TRBV18 with TRBJ2-7; the D is unclear. The CDR3 runs 14 residues. V gave up 3 bases and J gave up 2 bases, with 11 bases separating them. Looked up from germline, CDR1 is KGHSH and CDR2 is LQKENI. CDR3 in DNA: TGTGCCAGCTCACCCTTGGGCAACCCCTACGAGCAGTACTTC. Its protein is CASSPLGNPYEQYF.

The chain employs TRBV19 and TRBJ1-6, with D maybe TRBD1 (5 bases). V was cut by 1 base and J by 8 bases, with 18 bases left in between. The V gene's germline CDR1 is LNHDA and CDR2 SQIVND (reference sequence). This CDR3 comprises 17 residues. In DNA form, the CDR3 reads TGTGCCAGTAGTATAGCTGGGGCGGCCGTCCCCCATTCACCCCTCCACTTT. It is translated as CASSIAGAAVPHSPLHF.

The V gene is TRBV21-1, the J gene TRBJ2-4; the table gives TRBD2 as D, unverified against the DNA. TRBV21-1 is a pseudogene segment. CDR3 length equals 16 residues. CDR3: CASSKMRGGFRNIQYF. Written as DNA, the CDR3 is TGTGCCAGCAGCAAAATGCGCGGGGGGTTTAGAAACATTCAGTACTTC.

This chain connects TRBV11-3 to TRBJ1-1; no reliable D call. This CDR3 region has 13 residues. Trimming stripped 3 bases from V and 3 bases from J, with 8 bases between. In germline, CDR1 is SGHNT, CDR2 YENEEA. The CDR3 DNA sequence: TGTGCCAGCAGCTTGTCCAGGTACACTGAAGCTTTCTTT. This translates into CASSLSRYTEAFF.

This sequence joins TRBV2 and TRBJ1-2; 7 bases map to TRBD1. CDR3 size: 16 residues. Trimming at V came to 0 bases and at J to 5 bases, leaving 9 bases not matched to a gene. The germline V gene has CDR1 SNHLY and CDR2 FYNNEI. The CDR3 sequence: CASSEAPPGQRYGYTF. DNA for the CDR3: TGTGCCAGCAGTGAAGCTCCTCCGGGACAGAGATATGGCTACACCTTC.

This chain connects TRBV11-2 to TRBJ1-1, with D perhaps matching TRBD1 (6 bases). This CDR3 has 13 amino acids. Between the trimmed V and J ends, which lost 0 bases and 7 bases, there was a span of 9 bases. In germline, CDR1 is SGHAT, CDR2 FQNNGV. The CDR3 here is CASSLDRDNEAFF. The CDR3 DNA reads TGTGCCAGCAGCTTAGACAGGGACAATGAAGCTTTCTTT.

V is TRBV30 and J is TRBJ2-7; D ambiguous. Trimming cost V 4 bases and J 5 bases, with 9 bases left between them. The CDR3 covers 11 residues. Germline CDR1 reads GTSNPN; CDR2 reads SVGIG (reference sequence). The CDR3 DNA is TGTGCCTGGATGAGCCTCCACGAGCAGTACTTC. Protein product: CAWMSLHEQYF. Supplemented by reference TRBV30 and TRBJ2-7, the full variable domain reads SQTIHQWPATLVQPVGSPLSLECTVEGTSNPNLYWYRQAAGRGLQLLFYSVGIGQISSEVPQNLSASRPQDRQFILSSKKLLLSDSGFYLCAWMSLHEQYFGPGTRLTVT.

The V call is TRBV30, the J call TRBJ2-7; 7 bases line up with TRBD1. The trim removed 2 bases at V and 5 bases at J, leaving 3 bases unmatched. The V gene's germline CDR1 is GTSNPN and CDR2 SVGIG (reference sequence). The CDR3 extends over 12 amino acids. CDR3 coding DNA: TGTGCCTGGAGTACACAGGGGAACGAGCAGTACTTC. It yields the protein CAWSTQGNEQYF. Together with reference TRBV30 and TRBJ2-7, the CDR3 gives the full variable domain: SQTIHQWPATLVQPVGSPLSLECTVEGTSNPNLYWYRQAAGRGLQLLFYSVGIGQISSEVPQNLSASRPQDRQFILSSKKLLLSDSGFYLCAWSTQGNEQYFGPGTRLTVT.

The chain links TRBV18 to TRBJ2-3; 7 nucleotides line up with TRBD1. The germline V gene has CDR1 KGHSH and CDR2 LQKENI. CDR3 length equals 13 residues. V dropped 8 bases and J dropped 1; count of bases not matched to a gene: 3. In nucleotides, the CDR3 is TGTGCCAGCGGCACAGGGGGCACAGATACGCAGTATTTT. Translating gives CASGTGGTDTQYF.